The T cell receptor (beta chain) described here comes from a study of cytomegalovirus exposure and HLA in healthy donors. Study observations and caveats: The study put around 180 TCR beta chains on its list as cytomegalovirus-associated.

Vbeta (60) and Jbeta (13) primers were used in the PCR. Authors' data handling: In a later analysis, 60 million to 90 million unique TCR beta chains included roughly 11 million shared by two or more donors. Profiling relied on immunoSEQ multiplex PCR, and the TCRdb table lists in-frame clones only, not all of them. V, J and clone size derive from that table, while D and trimming were established from the DNA sequence. There are 100,000 to 150,000 clones in the sample; approximately 8% occur only once, and 5% to 6.5% lies in the top ten. As to this clone: What it binds is not known.

Per the germline V gene, CDR1 is LNHDA and CDR2 is SQIVND (reference sequence). The CDR3 totals 14 residues. J gave up 4 bases and V 4 bases, and 3 bases lay outside the gene matches. The rearrangement joins TRBV19 to TRBJ2-2, with 7 positions matching TRBD2. The sequencing input was PBMCs. The sequence was obtained from a woman in her thirties or forties in good health and CMV-seropositive. The CDR3 coding sequence is TGTGCCAGTAGTAGGGGGGGAGGCACCGGGGAGCTGTTTTTT. Protein product: CASSRGGGTGELFF.